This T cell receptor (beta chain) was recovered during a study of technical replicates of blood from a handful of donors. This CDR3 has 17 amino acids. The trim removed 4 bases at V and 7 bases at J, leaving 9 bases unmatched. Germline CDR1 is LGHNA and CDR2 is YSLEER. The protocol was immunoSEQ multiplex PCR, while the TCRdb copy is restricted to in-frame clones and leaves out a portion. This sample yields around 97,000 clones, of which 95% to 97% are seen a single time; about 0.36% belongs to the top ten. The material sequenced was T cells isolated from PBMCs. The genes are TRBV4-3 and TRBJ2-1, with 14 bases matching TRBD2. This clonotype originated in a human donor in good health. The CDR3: CASSPQGLAGELNEQFF. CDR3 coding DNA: TGCGCCAGCAGCCCCCAGGGACTAGCGGGAGAATTAAATGAGCAGTTCTTC.